These T cell receptor beta chains were read from a single sample in a study of blood T cell repertoires in COVID-19. Produced via immunoSEQ multiplex PCR; TCRdb's table is partial and in-frame only. The table has almost 70,000 clones, roughly 80% seen once. Sequenced: peripheral blood. Receptor source: a man between 60 and 70 years old with acute or convalescent COVID-19. Each CDR3 is given with its conserved first and last residue. The order of the fields is J gene, CDR3 length, D gene, V gene, clone size, CDR3 DNA, CDR3 protein. A D gene is named only where the DNA matches it firmly. Not every row has a clone size; where given, it reads once, few, many or a size class.

j_call: TRBJ1-2; cdr3_length: 15; d_call: TRBD1; v_call: TRBV13; clone_size: -; cdr3_nt: TGTGCCAGCAGCAAGGACAGGGGGCGCAACTATGGCTACACCTTC; cdr3_aa: CASSKDRGRNYGYTF
j_call: TRBJ1-5; cdr3_length: 13; d_call: -; v_call: TRBV6-5; clone_size: -; cdr3_nt: TGTGCCAGCAGCCCCCAGCGGGATCGGCCCCAGCATTTT; cdr3_aa: CASSPQRDRPQHF
j_call: TRBJ1-6; cdr3_length: 19; d_call: -; v_call: TRBV14; clone_size: -; cdr3_nt: TGTGCCAGCAGCCAAGATGTCGGCGGGTTTGGCTCCTATAATTCACCCCTCCACTTT; cdr3_aa: CASSQDVGGFGSYNSPLHF
j_call: TRBJ1-6; cdr3_length: 14; d_call: -; v_call: TRBV5-5; clone_size: -; cdr3_nt: TGTGCCAGCAGCTTTCAAGAGCCTCGTTCACCCCTCCACTTT; cdr3_aa: CASSFQEPRSPLHF
j_call: TRBJ2-7; cdr3_length: 15; d_call: TRBD1; v_call: TRBV6-5; clone_size: -; cdr3_nt: TGTGCCAGCAGTTTGACAGGGGATCCCTCCTACGAGCAGTACTTC; cdr3_aa: CASSLTGDPSYEQYF
j_call: TRBJ2-5; cdr3_length: 15; d_call: -; v_call: TRBV5-1; clone_size: -; cdr3_nt: TGCGCCAGCAGCTTGCAGGGGGGAGGCCAAGAGACCCAGTACTTC; cdr3_aa: CASSLQGGGQETQYF
j_call: TRBJ2-7; cdr3_length: 14; d_call: -; v_call: TRBV5-1; clone_size: -; cdr3_nt: TGCGCCAGCAGCAGCGGGCCACCTTCCTACGAGCAGTACTTC; cdr3_aa: CASSSGPPSYEQYF
j_call: TRBJ1-5; cdr3_length: 15; d_call: -; v_call: TRBV15; clone_size: -; cdr3_nt: TGTGCCACCCAACCGGGGGGTTATAGCAATCAGCCCCAGCATTTT; cdr3_aa: CATQPGGYSNQPQHF
j_call: TRBJ1-2; cdr3_length: 10; d_call: -; v_call: TRBV20-1; clone_size: -; cdr3_nt: TGCAGTGTGGGGGGGCTTGGCTACACCTTC; cdr3_aa: CSVGGLGYTF
j_call: TRBJ1-1; cdr3_length: 17; d_call: TRBD1; v_call: TRBV5-1; clone_size: -; cdr3_nt: TGCGCCAGCAGCAACCTTCCGGGACAGGGCTTGAACACTGAAGCTTTCTTT; cdr3_aa: CASSNLPGQGLNTEAFF
j_call: TRBJ2-5; cdr3_length: 15; d_call: TRBD2; v_call: TRBV5-1; clone_size: -; cdr3_nt: TGCGCCAGCAGCTTAACCGGGACTAGCCAAGAGACCCAGTACTTC; cdr3_aa: CASSLTGTSQETQYF
j_call: TRBJ1-2; cdr3_length: 17; d_call: TRBD1; v_call: TRBV6-1; clone_size: -; cdr3_nt: TGTGCCAGCAGTGTCGTAGGGACAGGAATCTCTAACTATGGCTACACCTTC; cdr3_aa: CASSVVGTGISNYGYTF
j_call: TRBJ1-2; cdr3_length: 12; d_call: -; v_call: TRBV29-1; clone_size: -; cdr3_nt: TGCAGCGTTTTGGACAGAAACTATGGCTACACCTTC; cdr3_aa: CSVLDRNYGYTF
j_call: TRBJ1-5; cdr3_length: 14; d_call: -; v_call: TRBV7-2; clone_size: -; cdr3_nt: TGTGCCAGCAGCTTGAACAGGGTGAATCAGCCCCAGCATTTT; cdr3_aa: CASSLNRVNQPQHF
j_call: TRBJ2-7; cdr3_length: 15; d_call: -; v_call: TRBV6-5; clone_size: once; cdr3_nt: TGTGCCAGCAGTTACTTAAATAACCGGGACTACGAGCAGTACTTC; cdr3_aa: CASSYLNNRDYEQYF
j_call: TRBJ1-1; cdr3_length: 15; d_call: -; v_call: TRBV7-9; clone_size: -; cdr3_nt: TGTGCCAGCAGCCCAAGGGACACGCCGAACACTGAAGCTTTCTTT; cdr3_aa: CASSPRDTPNTEAFF
j_call: TRBJ2-1; cdr3_length: 14; d_call: -; v_call: TRBV4-3; clone_size: -; cdr3_nt: TGCGCCAGCAGCCAAGATCGGGTGGGTAATGAGCAGTTCTTC; cdr3_aa: CASSQDRVGNEQFF
j_call: TRBJ2-3; cdr3_length: 18; d_call: -; v_call: TRBV9; clone_size: -; cdr3_nt: TGTGCCAGCAGCGTAGTAGGGCGAGGGGGAGAGGGTACAGATACGCAGTATTTT; cdr3_aa: CASSVVGRGGEGTDTQYF
j_call: TRBJ2-3; cdr3_length: 13; d_call: -; v_call: TRBV3-1/TRBV3-2; clone_size: few; cdr3_nt: TGTGCCAGCAGCCAAGTAATCACAGATACGCAGTATTTT; cdr3_aa: CASSQVITDTQYF
j_call: TRBJ1-4; cdr3_length: 15; d_call: TRBD1; v_call: TRBV25-1; clone_size: -; cdr3_nt: TGTGCCAGCAATAGCCCAAACAGGGGACTCGAAAAACTGTTTTTT; cdr3_aa: CASNSPNRGLEKLFF
j_call: TRBJ1-2; cdr3_length: 14; d_call: TRBD1; v_call: TRBV5-1; clone_size: -; cdr3_nt: TGCGCCAGCAGCTTGTCCGGACAGGGTGCTGGCTACACCTTC; cdr3_aa: CASSLSGQGAGYTF
j_call: TRBJ2-5; cdr3_length: 15; d_call: -; v_call: TRBV5-6; clone_size: -; cdr3_nt: TGTGCCAGCAGCTTGGAGTACGGGGATCAAGAGACCCAGTACTTC; cdr3_aa: CASSLEYGDQETQYF
j_call: TRBJ1-6; cdr3_length: 15; d_call: TRBD1; v_call: TRBV6-2/TRBV6-3; clone_size: -; cdr3_nt: TGTGCCAGCAGGCCTAACCGGGACAGCGAATCCCCCCTCCACTTT; cdr3_aa: CASRPNRDSESPLHF
j_call: TRBJ2-3; cdr3_length: 16; d_call: TRBD2; v_call: TRBV2; clone_size: -; cdr3_nt: TGTGCCAGCAGTGAGGGACTAGCGGGGCCCCAGGGTACGCAGTATTTT; cdr3_aa: CASSEGLAGPQGTQYF
j_call: TRBJ1-2; cdr3_length: 13; d_call: -; v_call: TRBV5-4; clone_size: -; cdr3_nt: TGTGCCAGCAGCTTGACTTCCACCTATGGCTACACCTTC; cdr3_aa: CASSLTSTYGYTF
j_call: TRBJ1-1; cdr3_length: 13; d_call: -; v_call: TRBV6-5; clone_size: -; cdr3_nt: TGTGCCAGCAGGCGTGGAGTGGGCACTGAAGCTTTCTTT; cdr3_aa: CASRRGVGTEAFF
j_call: TRBJ2-1; cdr3_length: 15; d_call: -; v_call: TRBV6-5; clone_size: -; cdr3_nt: TGTGCCAGCACGACGGTATTTGCGGAACCCAATGAGCAGTTCTTC; cdr3_aa: CASTTVFAEPNEQFF
j_call: TRBJ1-6; cdr3_length: 13; d_call: -; v_call: TRBV12-3/TRBV12-4; clone_size: -; cdr3_nt: TGTGCCAGCAACCCAGGGGATAATTCACCCCTCCACTTT; cdr3_aa: CASNPGDNSPLHF
j_call: TRBJ1-1; cdr3_length: 15; d_call: TRBD1; v_call: TRBV7-9; clone_size: -; cdr3_nt: TGTGCCAGCAGCTCCGGGACAGGGGGCTTCACTGAAGCTTTCTTT; cdr3_aa: CASSSGTGGFTEAFF
j_call: TRBJ1-6; cdr3_length: 17; d_call: TRBD1; v_call: TRBV7-8; clone_size: -; cdr3_nt: TGTGCCAGCAGCTTCGGCAGGGGGCGTCGATATAATTCACCCCTCCACTTT; cdr3_aa: CASSFGRGRRYNSPLHF
j_call: TRBJ2-7; cdr3_length: 15; d_call: -; v_call: TRBV5-1; clone_size: -; cdr3_nt: TGCGCCAGCAGCCTAACCGTGTTAAGCTCCTACGAGCAGTACTTC; cdr3_aa: CASSLTVLSSYEQYF
j_call: TRBJ2-2; cdr3_length: 14; d_call: -; v_call: TRBV2; clone_size: -; cdr3_nt: TGTGCCAGCAGACAGGGTTCGGTTCCCGGGGAGCTGTTTTTT; cdr3_aa: CASRQGSVPGELFF
j_call: TRBJ2-2; cdr3_length: 18; d_call: TRBD2; v_call: TRBV7-9; clone_size: -; cdr3_nt: TGTGCCAGCAGCTTAGCGCTCCCTAGCGGGGGGTGGCCCGGGGAGCTGTTTTTT; cdr3_aa: CASSLALPSGGWPGELFF
j_call: TRBJ1-3; cdr3_length: 15; d_call: -; v_call: TRBV4-1; clone_size: -; cdr3_nt: TGCGCCAGCAGCCAAGACACAGAAGCTGGAAACACCATATATTTT; cdr3_aa: CASSQDTEAGNTIYF
j_call: TRBJ2-7; cdr3_length: 14; d_call: -; v_call: TRBV7-8; clone_size: -; cdr3_nt: TGTGCCAGCAGCCCTTCACGGGGTTACTACGAGCAGTACTTC; cdr3_aa: CASSPSRGYYEQYF
j_call: TRBJ1-2; cdr3_length: 15; d_call: -; v_call: TRBV25-1; clone_size: few; cdr3_nt: TGTGCCAGCAGTGAAGCTAAGGGGACATACTATGGCTACACCTTC; cdr3_aa: CASSEAKGTYYGYTF
j_call: TRBJ2-5; cdr3_length: 15; d_call: TRBD2; v_call: TRBV7-2; clone_size: -; cdr3_nt: TGTGCCAGCAGCGGTAGCGGGGGGGCGGAAGAGACCCAGTACTTC; cdr3_aa: CASSGSGGAEETQYF
j_call: TRBJ1-5; cdr3_length: 15; d_call: TRBD1; v_call: TRBV6-6; clone_size: few; cdr3_nt: TGTGCCAGCAGTTTTCGACAGGGGGCAGGGGCAATGGGCCATTTT; cdr3_aa: CASSFRQGAGAMGHF
j_call: TRBJ1-3; cdr3_length: 14; d_call: -; v_call: TRBV7-2; clone_size: -; cdr3_nt: TGTGCCAGCAGCTTCGACAGCTCTGGAAACACCATATATTTT; cdr3_aa: CASSFDSSGNTIYF
j_call: TRBJ2-3; cdr3_length: 17; d_call: -; v_call: TRBV5-1; clone_size: -; cdr3_nt: TGCGCCAGCAGCTTGCGGGTTAGCCCCCGTTCTGGAGATACGCAGTATTTT; cdr3_aa: CASSLRVSPRSGDTQYF
j_call: TRBJ2-5; cdr3_length: 14; d_call: -; v_call: TRBV5-1; clone_size: -; cdr3_nt: TGCGCCAGCAGCGCCGTGACTTCCCAAGAGACCCAGTACTTC; cdr3_aa: CASSAVTSQETQYF
j_call: TRBJ1-5; cdr3_length: 15; d_call: TRBD1; v_call: TRBV28; clone_size: -; cdr3_nt: TGTGCCAGCAGTCCCCGGACAGGGGGCAATCAGCCCCAGCATTTT; cdr3_aa: CASSPRTGGNQPQHF
j_call: TRBJ2-5; cdr3_length: 11; d_call: -; v_call: TRBV5-4; clone_size: -; cdr3_nt: TGTGCCAGCAGCCTTCGTGAGACCCAGTACTTC; cdr3_aa: CASSLRETQYF
j_call: TRBJ1-1; cdr3_length: 14; d_call: TRBD1; v_call: TRBV6-1; clone_size: -; cdr3_nt: TGTGCCAGCAGTGACCGACAGGGTATAACTGAAGCTTTCTTT; cdr3_aa: CASSDRQGITEAFF
j_call: TRBJ1-5; cdr3_length: 13; d_call: -; v_call: TRBV6-5; clone_size: -; cdr3_nt: TGTGCCAGCCGGGGGGGGCTAGATCAGCCCCAGCATTTT; cdr3_aa: CASRGGLDQPQHF
j_call: TRBJ1-2; cdr3_length: 13; d_call: -; v_call: TRBV7-8; clone_size: large; cdr3_nt: TGTGCCAGCAGCTTGCAGGGGATGGGCGGCTACACCTTC; cdr3_aa: CASSLQGMGGYTF
j_call: TRBJ2-1; cdr3_length: 15; d_call: TRBD1; v_call: TRBV18; clone_size: -; cdr3_nt: TGTGCCAGCTCACCTATTGGACAGGGCTACAATGAGCAGTTCTTC; cdr3_aa: CASSPIGQGYNEQFF
j_call: TRBJ1-6; cdr3_length: 12; d_call: -; v_call: TRBV29-1; clone_size: -; cdr3_nt: TGCAGCGCCAGGACAGAGGGCTCACCCCTCCACTTT; cdr3_aa: CSARTEGSPLHF
j_call: TRBJ1-5; cdr3_length: 15; d_call: -; v_call: TRBV19; clone_size: -; cdr3_nt: TGTGCCAGTAGTCCTAAGACCTTAGCCAATCAGCCCCAGCATTTT; cdr3_aa: CASSPKTLANQPQHF
j_call: TRBJ1-4; cdr3_length: 14; d_call: -; v_call: TRBV29-1; clone_size: -; cdr3_nt: TGCAGCGTTGCCCTCCAGACAACTAATGAAAAACTGTTTTTT; cdr3_aa: CSVALQTTNEKLFF